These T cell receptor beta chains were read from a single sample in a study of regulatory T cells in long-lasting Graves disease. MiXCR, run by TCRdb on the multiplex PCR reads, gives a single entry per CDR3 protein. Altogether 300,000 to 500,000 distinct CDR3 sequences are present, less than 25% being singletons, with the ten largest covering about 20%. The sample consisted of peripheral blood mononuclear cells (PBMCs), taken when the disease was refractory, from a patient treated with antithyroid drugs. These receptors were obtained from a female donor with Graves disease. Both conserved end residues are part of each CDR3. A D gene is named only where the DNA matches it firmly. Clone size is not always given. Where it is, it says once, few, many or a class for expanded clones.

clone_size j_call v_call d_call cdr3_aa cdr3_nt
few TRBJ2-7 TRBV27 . CASSHPGLDYNEQYF TGTGCCAGCAGCCACCCTGGACTGGATTATAACGAGCAGTACTTC
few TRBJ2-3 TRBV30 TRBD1 CAWSPDRGLTEYRSDTQYF TGTGCCTGGAGCCCGGACAGGGGACTCACAGAGTATCGATCAGATACGCAGTATTTT
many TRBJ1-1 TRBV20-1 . CSARDIRGTNTEAFF TGCAGTGCTAGAGATATCCGGGGGACGAACACTGAAGCTTTCTTT
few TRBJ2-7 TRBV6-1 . CASRAGQIYEQYF TGTGCCAGCAGAGCCGGCCAAATCTACGAGCAGTACTTC
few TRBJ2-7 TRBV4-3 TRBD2 CASSQDRLGRERYEQYF TGCGCCAGCAGCCAAGATCGGCTAGGGCGGGAGAGATACGAGCAGTACTTC
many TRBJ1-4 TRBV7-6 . CASSLGDEKLFF TGTGCCAGCAGCTTAGGCGACGAAAAACTGTTTTTT
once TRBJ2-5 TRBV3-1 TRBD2 CASSFLAGADETQYF TGTGCCAGCAGCTTTCTAGCGGGAGCGGACGAGACCCAGTACTTC
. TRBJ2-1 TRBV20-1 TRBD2 CSAWGLAGYNEQFF TGCAGTGCTTGGGGACTAGCGGGCTACAATGAGCAGTTCTTC
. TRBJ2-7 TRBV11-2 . CASSSIKSGQGRSYEQYF TGTGCCAGCAGCTCCATTAAGTCGGGGCAGGGTCGCTCCTACGAGCAGTACTTC
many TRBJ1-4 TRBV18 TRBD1 CASSPDRIREKLFF TGTGCCAGCTCACCGGACAGGATACGGGAAAAACTGTTTTTT
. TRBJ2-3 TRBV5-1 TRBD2 CASSSGLAGGVDTQYF TGCGCCAGCAGCAGCGGACTAGCGGGAGGGGTCGATACGCAGTATTTT
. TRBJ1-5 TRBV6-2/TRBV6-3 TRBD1 CASSPLRADRALWPQHF TGTGCCAGCAGTCCCCTGAGGGCGGACAGGGCCCTTTGGCCCCAGCATTTT
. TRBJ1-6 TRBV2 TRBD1 CASAGQENSPLHF TGTGCCAGCGCCGGACAGGAAAATTCACCCCTCCACTTT
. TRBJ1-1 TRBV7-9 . CASSSLRDSSRTFF TGTGCCAGCAGCTCCCTGAGGGACTCCTCCCGGACTTTCTTT
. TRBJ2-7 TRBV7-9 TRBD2 CGSSLAGVGEQYF TGTGGCAGCAGCTTAGCGGGAGTGGGGGAGCAGTACTTC
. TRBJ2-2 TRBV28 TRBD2 CASSAKRGMSGELFF TGTGCCAGCAGTGCAAAGCGGGGAATGAGCGGGGAGCTGTTTTTT